Shown below are 27 T cell receptor beta chains from a single sample sequenced in a study of CD8+CD57+ T cells in acquired aplastic anemia. Selection for sequencing was limited to patients who had shown CD8+CD57+ cell expansion by flow cytometry. The template for TCR beta VDJ and CDR3 sequence profiling was genomic DNA. TCRdb analysed the reads with MiXCR anew, one entry per CDR3 protein. This table holds about 260,000 distinct CDR3 sequences, about 80% found once. The source material was sorted CD4+, CD8+, or CD8+CD57+ T cells (not recorded which) from PBMCs. Receptor source: a human donor with aplastic anemia.

This chain links TRBV7-3 with TRBJ2-5; TRBD1 matches at 7 bases. Germline values: CDR1 SGHTA, CDR2 FQGTGA. CDR3 length: 14 residues. After removal of 5 bases from V and 12 bases from J, the junction contained 15 bases not matched to a gene. This CDR3 reads CASSLQGGHRVKYF. As DNA, the CDR3 is TGTGCCAGCAGCCTACAAGGGGGCCACCGGGTCAAGTACTTC.

CDR3 protein: CASSLAQGSSYEQYV. In DNA form, the CDR3 reads TGCGCCAGCAGCTTGGCCCAGGGAAGCTCCTACGAGCAGTACGTC. J is TRBJ2-7 and V is TRBV11-3; D possibly corresponds to TRBD1 (5 bases). The germline gives CDR1 SGHNT, CDR2 YENEEA. The CDR3 is 15 amino acids.

The genes are TRBV5-6 and TRBJ2-7; 7 bases map to TRBD1. The length of the CDR3 is 18 residues. V lost 5 bases, J lost 1 base, and 18 bases stayed unmatched. CDR1 is SGHDT and CDR2 is YYEEEE in the germline V gene. The CDR3 coding sequence is TGTGCCAGCAGATGGAAGTCAGACGGGACAGCCCTTTCCTACGAGCAGTACGTC. Encoded protein: CASRWKSDGTALSYEQYV.

The chain employs TRBV9 and TRBJ1-1; the match to TRBD1 covers 7 bases. The trim removed 3 bases at V and 9 bases at J, leaving 17 bases unmatched. The germline V gene has CDR1 SGDLS and CDR2 YYNGEE. This CDR3 has 16 amino acids. CDR3 nucleotides: TGTGCCAGCAGCGAAGGGGGACAGAGCACAGATACGCAAGCTTTCTTT. This sequence encodes CASSEGGQSTDTQAFF.

V and J are TRBV7-9 and TRBJ2-1; D may match TRBD1 or TRBD2 (6 bases each). The CDR3 totals 16 residues. The V gene lost 5 bases and the J gene lost 8 bases, with 22 bases spanning the gap. CDR1 is SEHNR, CDR2 FQNEAQ, per germline (reference sequence). CDR3 DNA: TGTGCCAGCAGCCTTCCCGGGGGCCACGAGAGCGATGAGCAGTTCTTC. It yields the protein CASSLPGGHESDEQFF.

This rearrangement joins TRBV7-9 to TRBJ2-6, with D perhaps matching TRBD1 (5 bases). The CDR3 loop spans 16 amino acids. The germline gives CDR1 SEHNR, CDR2 FQNEAQ (reference sequence). The ends were cut back, 3 bases at V and 16 bases at J, with 25 bases in the middle. In nucleotides, the CDR3 is TGTGCCAGCAGCTTCGTTGACGGGTACGAGGACACCCAGCTGACTTTC. Translation gives CASSFVDGYEDTQLTF.

V usage is TRBV7-2 and J usage is TRBJ1-2, with D unresolved. Germline V gene lookup returns CDR1 SGHTA and CDR2 FQGNSA. With 3 bases removed from V and 2 bases from J, the gap between germline ends came to 13 bases. CDR3 length: 15 residues. The CDR3 reads CASSFQPTANYGYTF. The CDR3 nucleotides read TGTGCCAGCAGCTTCCAGCCGACGGCGAACTATGGCTACACCTTC.

A word on this clonotype: The conserved phenylalanine or tryptophan is not found at the CDR3 terminus, so this likely reflects a read error. No DNA is shown, since the ends of the CDR3 on it are uncertain; the CDR3 is the one TCRdb lists. The chain carries TRBV9 and TRBJ2-3; the table gives TRBD1 as D, unverified against the DNA. Germline V gene data show CDR1 as SGDLS and CDR2 as YYNGEE. The CDR3 has 13 amino acids, counting both end residues. This chain's CDR3 is CASSDRTGNTGEL.

This chain connects TRBV7-3 to TRBJ1-6; D might be TRBD1 (5 bases). Germline CDR1 SGHTA, CDR2 FQGTGA. This CDR3 comprises 16 residues. Trimming shortened V by 3 bases and J by 15 bases, and 24 bases separated the two germline ends. In nucleotides, the CDR3 is TGTGCCAGCAGCTTCTCACTAGCGGGGGGTAATTCGCACCTCCACTTT. This sequence encodes CASSFSLAGGNSHLHF.

As concerns this clonotype: The junction departs from germline at one end; a sequencing error may be responsible. The chain employs TRBV7-8 and TRBJ2-5; D possibly corresponds to TRBD2 (5 bases). Germline CDR1 reads SGHVS; CDR2 reads FQNEAQ. The CDR3 loop spans 14 amino acids. CDR3: CASSIARGQETQYF. In DNA form, the CDR3 reads TGTGCCAGCAGCATAGCGAGAGGGCAAGAGACCCAGTATTTC.

A single count supports this clonotype. This sequence joins TRBV7-6 and TRBJ2-3; 7 bases line up with TRBD2. Per the germline V gene, CDR1 is SGHVS and CDR2 is FNYEAQ. The CDR3 has 13 amino acids. J gave up 11 bases and V 8 bases, and 13 bases lay outside the gene matches. CDR3 sequence reads: CASAIAGTNEQYF. The CDR3 DNA reads as TGTGCCAGCGCCATAGCGGGTACGAATGAGCAGTATTTT.

This rearrangement joins TRBV20-1 to TRBJ2-4, with 11 bases fitting TRBD2. Unmatched junction bases numbered 2, after V lost 6 bases and J lost 7 bases. The CDR3 spans 12 residues. The germline V gene has CDR1 DFQATT and CDR2 SNEGSKA (reference sequence). The CDR3 loop reads CSAWTSGNIQYF. The CDR3 DNA sequence: TGCAGTGCGTGGACTAGCGGGAACATTCAGTACTTC.

This chain uses TRBV7-3 with TRBJ2-7, with D perhaps assigned TRBD1 or TRBD2 (5 bases each). Trimming stripped 4 bases from V and 3 bases from J, with 25 bases between. Looked up from germline, CDR1 is SGHTA and CDR2 is FQGTGA. CDR3 length: 18 amino acids. CDR3 residues: CASSSHATGGEIYYEQYV. Written as DNA, the CDR3 is TGTGCCAGCAGCTCTCACGCAACTGGGGGAGAGATTTACTACGAGCAGTACGTC.

This clonotype was found once. The V gene is TRBV19, the J gene TRBJ2-5; D might be TRBD2 (7 bases). The J call could be wrong; TRBJ2-7 is a better fit for the DNA end. CDR1 is LNHDA and CDR2 is SQIVND in the germline V gene (reference sequence). The CDR3 length is 16 residues. The CDR3 DNA reads as TGTGCCAGTAGTCGGCCGGGGGCTAGCGGCGCCTACGAGCAGTACTTC. This sequence encodes CASSRPGASGAYEQYF.

Concerning this clonotype itself: The junction does not match germline at one end; this may be a read error. The CDR3 DNA reads TGTGCCAGCAGTCCGCACAGACCACCGGCGACCCACTACTTC. It codes for CASSPHRPPATHYF. This sequence joins TRBV7-6 and TRBJ2-5, with unresolved D. The CDR3 is made up of 14 amino acids. Germline CDR1 reads SGHVS; CDR2 reads FNYEAQ.

Points on this clonotype: The junction does not match germline at one end; this may be a read error. The rearrangement joins TRBV7-9 to TRBJ2-3, with 9 bases lining up with TRBD2. The CDR3 extends over 14 amino acids. Germline CDR1 is SEHNR and CDR2 is FQNEAQ (reference sequence). DNA for the CDR3: TGTGCCAGCAGCCCAGCGGGAGGTCGCGATACGGAGCATTTT. Protein: CASSPAGGRDTEHF.

CDR3 DNA sequence: TGTGCCAGCTCAAGAGGGGGCAAGGCCGTTGAACACTACTTC. Translated: CASSRGGKAVEHYF. The V gene is TRBV7-3, the J gene TRBJ2-5, with 7 bases aligning to TRBD1. Trimming took 8 bases from V and 14 from J; bases not matched to a gene: 20. This CDR3 has 14 amino acids. The germline gives CDR1 SGHTA, CDR2 FQGTGA.

On this clonotype: Its ends do not fully match the called genes, so a read error is possible. This rearrangement joins TRBV7-3 to TRBJ2-3, with a tentative D call TRBD1 (5 bases). CDR1 and CDR2 from the germline V gene are SGHTA and FQGTGA. The CDR3 consists of 15 residues. The CDR3 DNA is TGTGCCAGCAGCCTAACAGGCGGAGCGCAAGATAAAGCTTATTTT. As protein: CASSLTGGAQDKAYF.

In regard to this clonotype: An end of the junction differs from the germline gene, which may be a read error. The chain links TRBV7-2 to TRBJ2-3, with D maybe TRBD2 (6 bases). Germline V lookup: CDR1 SGHTA, CDR2 FQGNSA. The CDR3 consists of 14 residues. The CDR3 is CASSFLAGPTNEQF. CDR3 DNA sequence: TGTGCCAGCAGCTTCCTGGCGGGACCCACTAACGAGCAGTTT.

The DNA for the CDR3 is TGTGCCAGCAGCCTCGCGGGAGGTGCCGATACGCATTATCAGTATTTT. It specifies CASSLAGGADTHYQYF. The chain joins TRBV7-8 to TRBJ2-3, with 8 positions matching TRBD2. Germline V lookup: CDR1 SGHVS, CDR2 FQNEAQ. V lost 5 bases and J lost 12; bases outside the gene matches: 19. The CDR3 is made up of 16 amino acids. Complete variable domain (other parts from reference TRBV7-8 and TRBJ2-3): GAGVSQSPRYKVAKRGQDVALRCDPISGHVSLFWYQQALGQGPEFLTYFQNEAQLDKSGLPSDRFFAERPEGSVSTLKIQRTQQEDSAVYLCASSLAGGADTHYQYFGPGTRLTVL.

This clonotype was picked up one time. V usage is TRBV19 and J usage is TRBJ2-3, with 9 bases identical to TRBD2. The CDR3 totals 14 residues. Germline CDR1 LNHDA, CDR2 SQIVND (reference sequence). V gave up 9 bases and J gave up 13 bases; unmatched junction bases: 17. CDR3 protein: CASSFTSGPDNEYF. Here the CDR3 DNA reads TGTGCCAGCAGTTTCACTAGCGGGCCCGACAATGAGTATTTT.

The J gene is TRBJ1-1, the V gene TRBV7-3; maybe TRBD1 (5 bases). V was pared by 7 bases and J by 7 bases, with 13 bases between. The germline V gene encodes CDR1 SGHTA and CDR2 FQGTGA. The CDR3 consists of 12 residues. The chain's CDR3 is CASNTGPFEAFF. CDR3 sequence (DNA): TGTGCCAGCAACACGGGACCCTTTGAAGCTTTCTTT.

J is TRBJ2-6 and V is TRBV9; TRBD2 might be the D (5 bases). The V gene's germline CDR1 is SGDLS and CDR2 YYNGEE. CDR3 size: 16 residues. The V end lost 0 bases, the J end lost 13 bases, and 20 bases lay between the germline ends. The DNA for the CDR3 is TGTGCCAGCAGCGTAGGGTCAGATACGGGGTCCTATGTCCTGACTTTC. It is translated as CASSVGSDTGSYVLTF.

The genes are TRBV15 and TRBJ2-3; D is possibly TRBD2 (7 bases). CDR1 and CDR2 (germline): LNHNV, YYDKDF (reference sequence). This CDR3 contains 13 residues. Between the trimmed V and J ends, which lost 10 bases and 11 bases, there was a span of 22 bases. In DNA form, the CDR3 reads TGTGCCAGCGGGGGCCGGGGCACAGCTAAGCAGTATTTT. Translating it yields CASGGRGTAKQYF.

This chain links TRBV20-1 with TRBJ2-3; 12 bases are a match to TRBD1. There are 15 residues in the CDR3. J was trimmed by 3 bases and V by 1 base; bases with no gene match: 2. Per germline, CDR1 DFQATT and CDR2 SNEGSKA (reference sequence). The CDR3 DNA reads TGCAGTGCTAGAGTGGGACAGGGGGCGACAGATACGCAGTATTTT. Its translation: CSARVGQGATDTQYF.

This clonotype was found a few times. The rearrangement uses TRBV9 and TRBJ1-1, with D possibly TRBD1 on 5 matching bases. V lost 2 bases to trimming and J lost 12 bases, with 23 bases between them. Germline CDR1 and CDR2: SGDLS and YYNGEE. The CDR3 is 15 amino acids. The CDR3 DNA is TGTGCCAGCAGCGTCCCCTTAGCGGGGGGGACTGAGACTTTCTTT. Its protein product is CASSVPLAGGTETFF.

This clonotype came up a few times. The junction does not match germline at one end; this may be a read error. V is TRBV7-9 and J is TRBJ2-3; 8 bases match TRBD2. The CDR3 has 14 residues. Germline CDR1 is SEHNR and CDR2 is FQNEAQ (reference sequence). This CDR3 is CASSFQRSGGTHYF. The CDR3 nucleotides read TGTGCCAGCAGCTTTCAAAGAAGCGGGGGTACGCATTATTTT.